Listed here are 8 T cell receptor beta chains from one sample, sequenced in a study of T-cell reconstitution after alpha-beta-depleted transplantation in children. For TCRbeta, the library was prepared with unique molecular identifiers. MiXCR was run by TCRdb on the PCR reads, yielding one entry per CDR3 protein. The sample shows around 300,000 distinct CDR3 sequences, around a tenth of them seen only once. This material consisted of peripheral blood, taken 180 days after TCRalphabeta/CD19-depleted stem cell transplant. These receptors came from a male patient aged 2 to 9 who had a stem cell transplant for chronic granulomatous disease, so the T cells may come from the graft donor.

In this sample, this clonotype turned up many times. The J gene is TRBJ2-1, the V gene TRBV7-9; no reliable D call. The germline V gene has CDR1 SEHNR and CDR2 FQNEAQ (reference sequence). The CDR3 runs to 11 residues. Trimming stripped 1 base from V and 9 bases from J, with 4 bases between. This CDR3 reads CASSLVVEQFF. The CDR3 DNA sequence: TGTGCCAGCAGCTTAGTTGTTGAGCAGTTCTTC.

This clonotype came up many times. The chain carries TRBV7-9 and TRBJ1-2; D is ambiguous. Germline CDR1 SEHNR, CDR2 FQNEAQ (reference sequence). Deletions cut 8 bases from V and 6 bases from J, with 16 bases between. The CDR3 totals 13 residues. The CDR3 region has the DNA TGTGCCAGCGAAAATTTAATGCCAGATGGCTACACCTTC. Translation: CASENLMPDGYTF.

This clonotype has at least ten counts. The V and J genes are TRBV29-1 and TRBJ1-1; no clear D gene. Per germline, CDR1 SQVTM and CDR2 ANQGSEA. Trimming removed 3 bases from V and 0 bases from J, with 8 bases in between. The CDR3 spans 13 residues. CDR3 loop: CSVEDLLNTEAFF. The CDR3 bases are TGCAGCGTTGAGGACCTACTGAACACTGAAGCTTTCTTT.

The sample holds many counts of this clonotype. The chain is built from TRBV30 and TRBJ2-1; 8 nucleotides agree with TRBD2. J gave up 7 bases and V 3 bases, and 11 bases lay outside the gene matches. Looked up from germline, CDR1 is GTSNPN and CDR2 is SVGIG (reference sequence). The CDR3 is made up of 15 amino acids. The CDR3 loop is CAWRKTGLALNEQFF. The CDR3 DNA is TGTGCCTGGAGGAAAACCGGACTAGCTCTTAATGAGCAGTTCTTC.

This clonotype came up many times. The chain is built from TRBV18 and TRBJ2-5, with D perhaps matching TRBD2 (6 bases). The CDR3 covers 14 residues. The V gene's germline CDR1 is KGHSH and CDR2 LQKENI. V lost 6 bases and J lost 4, with 15 bases in between. The CDR3 DNA sequence: TGTGCCAGCTCTAGCCTTAGCGGTGGAGAGACCCAGTACTTC. It encodes CASSSLSGGETQYF.

This clonotype came up a few times. The chain carries TRBV2 and TRBJ2-7; 12 bases align to TRBD2. V dropped 5 bases and J dropped 8; count of bases not matched to a gene: 7. This CDR3 spans 14 amino acids. Germline V lookup: CDR1 SNHLY, CDR2 FYNNEI. The CDR3 region is CASSLAGGPTKQYF. In DNA form, the CDR3 reads TGTGCCAGCAGTCTAGCGGGAGGGCCTACAAAGCAGTACTTC.

In its sample, this clonotype was seen many times. V gene TRBV9 combines with J gene TRBJ1-2, with D maybe TRBD1 (6 bases). This CDR3 comprises 14 residues. V lost 6 bases, J lost 4 bases, and 16 bases lay in between. The germline V gene encodes CDR1 SGDLS and CDR2 YYNGEE. The CDR3: CASTEGGSGYGYTF. As DNA, the CDR3 is TGTGCCAGCACCGAGGGGGGTTCAGGCTATGGCTACACCTTC. Full variable domain (rest looked up from reference TRBV9 and TRBJ1-2): DSGVTQTPKHLITATGQRVTLRCSPRSGDLSVYWYQQSLDQGLQFLIQYYNGEERAKGNILERFSAQQFPDLHSELNLSSLELGDSALYFCASTEGGSGYGYTFGSGTRLTVV.

The sample holds many counts of this clonotype. The gene calls are TRBV27 and TRBJ1-2; 9 positions agree with TRBD1. Germline loops: CDR1 MNHEY, CDR2 SMNVEV (reference sequence). V shed 2 bases and J 4 bases; nucleotides not matched to a gene: 8. This CDR3 has 16 amino acids. CDR3 in DNA: TGTGCCAGCAGTTTAGGCCAGGGGACAGGGCCCTATGGCTACACCTTC. Protein sequence: CASSLGQGTGPYGYTF.